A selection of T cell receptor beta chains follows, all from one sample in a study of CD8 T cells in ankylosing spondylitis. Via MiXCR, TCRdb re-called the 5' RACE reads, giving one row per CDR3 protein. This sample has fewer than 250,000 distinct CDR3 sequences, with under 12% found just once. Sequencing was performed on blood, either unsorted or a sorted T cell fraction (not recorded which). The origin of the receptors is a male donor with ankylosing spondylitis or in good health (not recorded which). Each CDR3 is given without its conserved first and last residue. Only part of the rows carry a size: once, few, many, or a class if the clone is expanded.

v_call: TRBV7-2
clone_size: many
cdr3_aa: ASSLGGQASRLY

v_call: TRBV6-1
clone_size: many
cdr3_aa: ASRRGTGTSYEQY

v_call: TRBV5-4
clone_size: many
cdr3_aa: ASSLDISQGRTEAF

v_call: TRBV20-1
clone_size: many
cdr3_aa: SATLGSTDTQY

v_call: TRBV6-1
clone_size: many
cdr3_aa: ASSPSGGRYYNEQF

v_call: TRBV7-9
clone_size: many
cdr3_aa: ASKARQGTSEAF

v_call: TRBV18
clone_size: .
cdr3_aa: ASSQGHYEQY

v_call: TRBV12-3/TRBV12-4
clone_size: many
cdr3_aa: ASSLVWGRGTEAF

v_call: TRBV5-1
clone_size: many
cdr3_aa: ASSPGGTSGGANEQF

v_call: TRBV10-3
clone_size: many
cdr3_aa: AITPTEANYGYT

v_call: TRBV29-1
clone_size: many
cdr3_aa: SVTGQTYEQY

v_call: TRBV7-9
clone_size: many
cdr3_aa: ASSPPGQGHYGYT

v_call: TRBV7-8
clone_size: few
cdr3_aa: ASSLAGLLSYEQY

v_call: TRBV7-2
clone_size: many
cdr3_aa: ASSPGTLGYGYT

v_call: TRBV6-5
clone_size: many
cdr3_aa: ASSYGPAIEQY

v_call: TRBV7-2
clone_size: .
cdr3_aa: ASSLGGGTTSYEQY

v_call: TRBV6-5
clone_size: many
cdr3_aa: ASSSIQGATDTQY

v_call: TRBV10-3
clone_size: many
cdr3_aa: AISEWSYEQY

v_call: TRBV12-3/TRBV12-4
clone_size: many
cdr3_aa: ASSYRDNNQPQH

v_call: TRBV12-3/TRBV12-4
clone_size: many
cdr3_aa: ASSWRTDKAEQF

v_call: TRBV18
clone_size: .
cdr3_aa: ASSPGDRSAGELF

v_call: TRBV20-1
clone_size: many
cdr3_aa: SAGGGSAKNIQY

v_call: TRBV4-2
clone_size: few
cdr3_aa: ASSQEGLAEAKNIQY

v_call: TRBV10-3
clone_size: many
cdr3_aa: AISEQGGGNQPQH

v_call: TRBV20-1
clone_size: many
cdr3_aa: SAPPGRSYGYT

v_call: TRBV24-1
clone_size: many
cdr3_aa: ATSESGTGAYNEQF

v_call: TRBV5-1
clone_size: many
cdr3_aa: ASSLGTGGNEQF

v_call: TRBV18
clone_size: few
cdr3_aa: ASSPDPSGQETQY

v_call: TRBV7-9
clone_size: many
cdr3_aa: ASSRSGLMNTEAF

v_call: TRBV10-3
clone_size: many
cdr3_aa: AISPSGLEEDEQF

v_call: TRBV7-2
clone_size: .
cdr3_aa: ASSLGGMGNQPQH

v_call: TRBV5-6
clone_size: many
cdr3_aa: ASSLVSGSEQF

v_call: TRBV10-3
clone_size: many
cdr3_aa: AIRDEDTQY

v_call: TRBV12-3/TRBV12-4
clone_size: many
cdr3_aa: ASSYSRQGYTGELF

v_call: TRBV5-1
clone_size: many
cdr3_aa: ASSLGVNNEQF

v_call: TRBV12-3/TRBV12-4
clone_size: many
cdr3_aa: ASSVRHIGTEAF

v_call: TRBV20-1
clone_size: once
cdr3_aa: CVFSLAGLGSYNEQF

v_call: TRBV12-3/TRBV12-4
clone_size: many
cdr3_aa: ASSGTSANTGELF

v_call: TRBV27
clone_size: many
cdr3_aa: ASSPSGQGAYEQY